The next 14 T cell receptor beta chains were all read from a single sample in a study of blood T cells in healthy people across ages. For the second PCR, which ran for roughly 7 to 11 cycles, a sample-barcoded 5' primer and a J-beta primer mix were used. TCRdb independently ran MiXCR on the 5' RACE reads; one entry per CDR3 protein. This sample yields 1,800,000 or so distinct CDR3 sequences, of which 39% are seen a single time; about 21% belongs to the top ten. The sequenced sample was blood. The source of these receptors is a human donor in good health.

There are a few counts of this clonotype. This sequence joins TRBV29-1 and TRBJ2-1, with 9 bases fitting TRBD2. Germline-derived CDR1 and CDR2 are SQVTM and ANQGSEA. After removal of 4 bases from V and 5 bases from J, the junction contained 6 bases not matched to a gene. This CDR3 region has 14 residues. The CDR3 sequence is CSVAAGGLHNEQFF. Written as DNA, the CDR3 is TGCAGCGTTGCAGCGGGGGGCCTCCACAATGAGCAGTTCTTC.

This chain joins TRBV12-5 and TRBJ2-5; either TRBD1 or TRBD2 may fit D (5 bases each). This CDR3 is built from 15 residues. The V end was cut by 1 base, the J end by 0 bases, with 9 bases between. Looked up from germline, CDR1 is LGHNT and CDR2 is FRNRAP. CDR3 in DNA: TGTGCTAGTGGTTTGGCCGAGGGGTACCAAGAGACCCAGTACTTC. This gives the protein CASGLAEGYQETQYF.

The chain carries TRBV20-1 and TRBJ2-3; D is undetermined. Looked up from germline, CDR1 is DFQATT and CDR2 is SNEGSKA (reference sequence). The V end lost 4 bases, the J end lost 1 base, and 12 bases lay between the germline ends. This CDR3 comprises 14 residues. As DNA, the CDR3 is TGCAGTGCTATGGCCAGGATGGGCACAGATACGCAGTATTTT. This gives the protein CSAMARMGTDTQYF.

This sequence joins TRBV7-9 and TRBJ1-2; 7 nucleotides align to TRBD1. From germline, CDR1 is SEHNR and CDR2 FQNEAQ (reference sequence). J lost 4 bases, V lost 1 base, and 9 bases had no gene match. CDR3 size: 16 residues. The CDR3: CASSLGGTAHLYGYTF. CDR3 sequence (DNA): TGTGCCAGCAGCTTAGGGGGGACAGCGCACCTCTATGGCTACACCTTC. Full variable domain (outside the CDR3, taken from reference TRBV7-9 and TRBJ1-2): DTGVSQNPRHKITKRGQNVTFRCDPISEHNRLYWYRQTLGQGPEFLTYFQNEAQLEKSRLLSDRFSAERPKGSFSTLEIQRTEQGDSAMYLCASSLGGTAHLYGYTFGSGTRLTVV.

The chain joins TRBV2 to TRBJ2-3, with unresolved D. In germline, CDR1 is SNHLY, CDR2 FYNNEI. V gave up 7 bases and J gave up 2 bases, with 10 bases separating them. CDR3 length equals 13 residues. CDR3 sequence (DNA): TGTGCCAGCAAGGGCAGAATCACAGATACGCAGTATTTT. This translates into CASKGRITDTQYF.

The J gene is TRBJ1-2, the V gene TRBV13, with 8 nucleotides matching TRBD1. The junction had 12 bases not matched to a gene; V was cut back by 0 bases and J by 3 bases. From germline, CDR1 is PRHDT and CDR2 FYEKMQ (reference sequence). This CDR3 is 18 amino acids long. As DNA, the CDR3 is TGTGCCAGCAGCTTAGGCCCGTTCTACAGGGGGAGGGACTATGGCTACACCTTC. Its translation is CASSLGPFYRGRDYGYTF.

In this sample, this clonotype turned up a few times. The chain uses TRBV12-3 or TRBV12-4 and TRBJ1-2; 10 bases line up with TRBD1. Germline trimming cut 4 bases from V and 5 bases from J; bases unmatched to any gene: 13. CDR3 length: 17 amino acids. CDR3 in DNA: TGTGCCAGCAGTTCCGGGACAGGGGCCGGGGGCTTATATGGCTACACCTTC. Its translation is CASSSGTGAGGLYGYTF.

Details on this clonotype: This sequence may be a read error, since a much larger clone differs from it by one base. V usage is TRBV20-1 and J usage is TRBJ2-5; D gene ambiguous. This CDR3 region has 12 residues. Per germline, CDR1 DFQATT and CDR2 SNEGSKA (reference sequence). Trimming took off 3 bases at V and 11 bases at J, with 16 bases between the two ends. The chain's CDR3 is CSASNTWNEQYF. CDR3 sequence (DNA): TGCAGTGCTAGTAATACATGGAATGAGCAGTACTTC.

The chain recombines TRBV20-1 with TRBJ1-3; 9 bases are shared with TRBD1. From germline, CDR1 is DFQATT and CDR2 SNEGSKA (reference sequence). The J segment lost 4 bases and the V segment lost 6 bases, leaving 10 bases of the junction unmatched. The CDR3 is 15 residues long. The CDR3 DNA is TGCAGTGCGCAGGGGGGGACAGGGACAGGAAACACCATATATTTT. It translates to CSAQGGTGTGNTIYF.

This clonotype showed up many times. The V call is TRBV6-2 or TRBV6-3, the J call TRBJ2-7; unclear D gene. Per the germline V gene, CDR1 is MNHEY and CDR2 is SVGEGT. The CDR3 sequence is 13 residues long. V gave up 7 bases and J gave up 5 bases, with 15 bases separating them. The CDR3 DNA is TGTGCCAGCAAGATCGACCCCGCCGACGAGCAGTACTTC. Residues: CASKIDPADEQYF.

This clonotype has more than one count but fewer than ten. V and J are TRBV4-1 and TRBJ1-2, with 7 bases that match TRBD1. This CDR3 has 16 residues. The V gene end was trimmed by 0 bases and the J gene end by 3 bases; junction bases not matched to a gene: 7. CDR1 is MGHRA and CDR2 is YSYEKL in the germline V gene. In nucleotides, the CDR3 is TGCGCCAGCAGCCAAGATGACAGGGCACAGTACTATGGCTACACCTTC. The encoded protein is CASSQDDRAQYYGYTF.

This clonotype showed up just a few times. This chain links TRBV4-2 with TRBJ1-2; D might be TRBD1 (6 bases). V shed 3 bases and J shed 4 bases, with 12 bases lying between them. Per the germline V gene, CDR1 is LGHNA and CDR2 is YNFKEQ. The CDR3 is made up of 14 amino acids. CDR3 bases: TGTGCCAGCAGCCACGGGAGGGGGTCCTATGGCTACACCTTC. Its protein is CASSHGRGSYGYTF.

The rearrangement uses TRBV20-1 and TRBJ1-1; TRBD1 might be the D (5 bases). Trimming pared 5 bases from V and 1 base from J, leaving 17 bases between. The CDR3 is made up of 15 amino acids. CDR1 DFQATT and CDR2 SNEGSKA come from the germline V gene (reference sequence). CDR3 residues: CSAPRAGGWNTEAFF. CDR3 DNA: TGCAGTGCTCCCAGGGCTGGGGGGTGGAACACTGAAGCTTTCTTT.

The CDR3 DNA follows: TGTGCCAGCAGCTTAATTTCGGGGGATGAGCAGTTCTTC. This sequence encodes CASSLISGDEQFF. The genes are TRBV11-1 and TRBJ2-1, with a weak D call TRBD2 (6 bases). V was cut by 2 bases and J by 8 bases, with 10 bases left in between. The CDR3 covers 13 residues. CDR1 and CDR2 (germline): SGHAT, FQDESV (reference sequence).